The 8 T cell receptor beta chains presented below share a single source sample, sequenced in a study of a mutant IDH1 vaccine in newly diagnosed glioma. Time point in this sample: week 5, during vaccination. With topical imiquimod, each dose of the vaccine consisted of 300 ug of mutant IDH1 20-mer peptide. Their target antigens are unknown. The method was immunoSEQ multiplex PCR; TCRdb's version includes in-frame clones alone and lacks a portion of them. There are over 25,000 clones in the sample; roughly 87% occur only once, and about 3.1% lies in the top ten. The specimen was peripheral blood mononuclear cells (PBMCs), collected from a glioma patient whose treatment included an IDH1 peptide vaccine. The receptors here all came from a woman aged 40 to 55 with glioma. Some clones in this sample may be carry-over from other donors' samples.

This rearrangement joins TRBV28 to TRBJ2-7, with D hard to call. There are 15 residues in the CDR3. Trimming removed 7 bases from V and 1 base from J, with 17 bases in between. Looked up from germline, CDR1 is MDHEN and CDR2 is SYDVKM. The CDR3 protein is CASNPPGETSYEQYF. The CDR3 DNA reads TGTGCCAGCAACCCCCCGGGCGAAACATCCTACGAGCAGTACTTC.

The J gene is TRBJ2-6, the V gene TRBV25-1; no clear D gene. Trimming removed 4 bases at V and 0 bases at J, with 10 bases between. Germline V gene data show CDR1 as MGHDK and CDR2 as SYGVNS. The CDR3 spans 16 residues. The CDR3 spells CASSAEGSSGANVLTF. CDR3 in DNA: TGTGCCAGCAGTGCGGAAGGAAGCTCTGGGGCCAACGTCCTGACTTTC.

In nucleotides, the CDR3 is TGTGCCAGCAGCCAAGGACTAGCGGGGGGCTACGAGCAGTACTTC. Translating it yields CASSQGLAGGYEQYF. The chain uses TRBV4-2 and TRBJ2-7; 13 bases are a match to TRBD2. With 1 base clipped from V and 3 bases from J, the junction kept 0 bases outside the gene matches. Germline V lookup: CDR1 LGHNA, CDR2 YNFKEQ. The CDR3 totals 15 residues.

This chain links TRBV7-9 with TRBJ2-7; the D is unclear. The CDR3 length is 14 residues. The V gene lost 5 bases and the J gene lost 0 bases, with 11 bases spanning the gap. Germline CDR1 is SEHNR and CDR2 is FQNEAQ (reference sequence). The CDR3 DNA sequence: TGTGCCAGCAGCGAAGGACGTACCTCCTACGAGCAGTACTTC. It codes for CASSEGRTSYEQYF. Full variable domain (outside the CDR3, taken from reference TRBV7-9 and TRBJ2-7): DTGVSQNPRHKITKRGQNVTFRCDPISEHNRLYWYRQTLGQGPEFLTYFQNEAQLEKSRLLSDRFSAERPKGSFSTLEIQRTEQGDSAMYLCASSEGRTSYEQYFGPGTRLTVT.

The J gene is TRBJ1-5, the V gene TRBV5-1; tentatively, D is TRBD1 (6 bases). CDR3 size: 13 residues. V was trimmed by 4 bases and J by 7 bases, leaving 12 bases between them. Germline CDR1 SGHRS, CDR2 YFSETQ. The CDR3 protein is CASSRDIEQPQHF. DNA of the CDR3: TGCGCCAGCAGCCGGGACATCGAACAGCCCCAGCATTTT. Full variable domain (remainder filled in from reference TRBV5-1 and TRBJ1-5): KAGVTQTPRYLIKTRGQQVTLSCSPISGHRSVSWYQQTPGQGLQFLFEYFSETQRNKGNFPGRFSGRQFSNSRSEMNVSTLELGDSALYLCASSRDIEQPQHFGDGTRLSIL.

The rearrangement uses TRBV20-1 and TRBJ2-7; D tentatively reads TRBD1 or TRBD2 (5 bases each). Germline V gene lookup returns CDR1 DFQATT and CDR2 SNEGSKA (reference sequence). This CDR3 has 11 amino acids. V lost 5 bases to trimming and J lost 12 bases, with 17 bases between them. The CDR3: CSAGGRWGMYF. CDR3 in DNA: TGCAGTGCTGGGGGTAGGTGGGGCATGTACTTC.

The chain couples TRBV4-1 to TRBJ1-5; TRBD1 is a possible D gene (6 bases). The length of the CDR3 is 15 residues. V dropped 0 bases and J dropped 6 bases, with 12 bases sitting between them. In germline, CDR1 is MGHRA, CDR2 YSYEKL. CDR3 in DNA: TGCGCCAGCAGCCAAGATTCGACAGGACTTCAGCCCCAGCATTTT. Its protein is CASSQDSTGLQPQHF.

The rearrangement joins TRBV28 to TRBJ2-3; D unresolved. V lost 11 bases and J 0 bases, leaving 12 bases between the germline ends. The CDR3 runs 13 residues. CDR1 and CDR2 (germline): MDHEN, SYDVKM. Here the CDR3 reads CALRQSSTDTQYF. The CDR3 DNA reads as TGTGCCCTCCGGCAATCTAGCACAGATACGCAGTATTTT.